This is a list of T cell receptor beta chains from one sample in a study of graft-versus-host responses after intestinal transplantation. Only in-frame clones appear in the TCRdb table, and some are missing; sequencing was by immunoSEQ multiplex PCR. The sample holds about 9,600 clones, around 26% seen once. This specimen consisted of alloreactive CD8+ T cells from a mixed lymphocyte reaction culture, obtained before intestinal transplant. The receptors here all came from a human patient who received an intestinal transplant. Both conserved end residues are trimmed from each CDR3. The order of the fields is V gene, J gene, CDR3 protein.

v_gene: TRBV11-2; j_gene: TRBJ2-5; CDR3aa: ASSFTSGPQETQY
v_gene: TRBV6-5; j_gene: TRBJ1-2; CDR3aa: ASSYGGPKTGYGYT
v_gene: TRBV7-9; j_gene: TRBJ2-1; CDR3aa: ASSLLAGGYNEQF
v_gene: TRBV9; j_gene: TRBJ2-1; CDR3aa: ASSASGDYNEQF
v_gene: TRBV7-9; j_gene: TRBJ2-7; CDR3aa: ASSPPGYEQY
v_gene: TRBV7-9; j_gene: TRBJ1-2; CDR3aa: ASSISPSLLGGYT
v_gene: TRBV11-2; j_gene: TRBJ1-1; CDR3aa: ASSSYTEAF
v_gene: TRBV15; j_gene: TRBJ2-1; CDR3aa: ATSVPLAPPYNEQF
v_gene: TRBV5-6; j_gene: TRBJ2-2; CDR3aa: ASSPGTGAGELF
v_gene: TRBV7-8; j_gene: TRBJ2-7; CDR3aa: ASSQNPGTGDEQY
v_gene: TRBV7-9; j_gene: TRBJ2-1; CDR3aa: ASSLAGSGTGSF
v_gene: TRBV6-6; j_gene: TRBJ1-2; CDR3aa: ASSYWMDTNYGYT
v_gene: TRBV12-5; j_gene: TRBJ2-5; CDR3aa: ASGSPGQGYQETQY
v_gene: TRBV6-1; j_gene: TRBJ2-1; CDR3aa: ARGDYNEQF
v_gene: TRBV11-2; j_gene: TRBJ1-2; CDR3aa: ASSLMAANYGYT
v_gene: TRBV6-1; j_gene: TRBJ1-4; CDR3aa: ASSEVLHRNEKLF
v_gene: TRBV5-8; j_gene: TRBJ1-1; CDR3aa: ASSLGGDTEAF
v_gene: TRBV6-5; j_gene: TRBJ2-3; CDR3aa: ASSEIDTQY
v_gene: TRBV18; j_gene: TRBJ2-2; CDR3aa: ASSQIPGLAETNTGELF
v_gene: TRBV6-5; j_gene: TRBJ2-1; CDR3aa: ASSYSGSAYNEQF
v_gene: TRBV6-5; j_gene: TRBJ2-7; CDR3aa: ASSFGQDSYEQY
v_gene: TRBV19; j_gene: TRBJ2-2; CDR3aa: ASSGVATGELF